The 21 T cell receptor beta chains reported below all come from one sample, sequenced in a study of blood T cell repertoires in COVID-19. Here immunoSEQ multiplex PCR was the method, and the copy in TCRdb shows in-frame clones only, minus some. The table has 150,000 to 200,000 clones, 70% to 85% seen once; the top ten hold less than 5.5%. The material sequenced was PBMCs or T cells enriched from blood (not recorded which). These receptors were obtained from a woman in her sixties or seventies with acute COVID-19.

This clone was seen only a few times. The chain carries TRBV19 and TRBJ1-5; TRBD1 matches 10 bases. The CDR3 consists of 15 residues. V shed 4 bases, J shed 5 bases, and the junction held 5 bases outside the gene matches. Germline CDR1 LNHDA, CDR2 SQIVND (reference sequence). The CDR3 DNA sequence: TGTGCCAGTAGTAGAAGACAGGGGGCGGATCAGCCCCAGCATTTT. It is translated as CASSRRQGADQPQHF.

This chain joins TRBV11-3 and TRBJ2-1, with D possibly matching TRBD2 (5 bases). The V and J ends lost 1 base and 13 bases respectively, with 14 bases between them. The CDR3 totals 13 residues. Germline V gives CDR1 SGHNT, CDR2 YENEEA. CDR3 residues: CASSLGSRDSQFF. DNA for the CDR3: TGTGCCAGCAGCTTAGGGTCCCGGGATAGCCAGTTCTTC.

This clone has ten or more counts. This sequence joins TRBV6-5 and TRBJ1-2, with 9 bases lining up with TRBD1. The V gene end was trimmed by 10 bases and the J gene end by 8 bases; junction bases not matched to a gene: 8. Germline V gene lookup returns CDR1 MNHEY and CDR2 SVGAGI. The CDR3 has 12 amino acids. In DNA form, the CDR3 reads TGTGCCATCGGGGACAGGGAGGACGGCTACACCTTC. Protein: CAIGDREDGYTF.

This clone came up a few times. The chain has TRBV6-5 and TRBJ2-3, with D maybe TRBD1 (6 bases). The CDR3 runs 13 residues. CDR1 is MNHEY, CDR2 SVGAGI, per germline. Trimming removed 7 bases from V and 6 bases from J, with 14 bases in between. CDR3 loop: CASKTQGIDTQYF. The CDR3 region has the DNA TGTGCCAGCAAAACCCAGGGGATTGATACGCAGTATTTT.

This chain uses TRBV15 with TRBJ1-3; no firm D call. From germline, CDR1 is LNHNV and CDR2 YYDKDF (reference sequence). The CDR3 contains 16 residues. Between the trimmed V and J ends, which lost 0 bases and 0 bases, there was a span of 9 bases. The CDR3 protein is CATSRDASHSGNTIYF. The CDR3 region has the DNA TGTGCCACCAGCAGAGATGCCAGTCACTCTGGAAACACCATATATTTT.

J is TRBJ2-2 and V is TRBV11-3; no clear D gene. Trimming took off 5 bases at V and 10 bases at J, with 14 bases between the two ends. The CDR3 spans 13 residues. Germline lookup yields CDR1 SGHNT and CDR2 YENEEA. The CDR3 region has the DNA TGTGCCAGCAGCCAGACGATTGACACGGAGCTGTTTTTT. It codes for CASSQTIDTELFF.

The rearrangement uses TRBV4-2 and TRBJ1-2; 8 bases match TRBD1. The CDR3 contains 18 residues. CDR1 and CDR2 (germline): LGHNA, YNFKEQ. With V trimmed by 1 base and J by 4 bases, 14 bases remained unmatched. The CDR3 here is CASSQGANGQGEVYGYTF. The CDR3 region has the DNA TGTGCCAGCAGCCAAGGAGCCAACGGACAGGGCGAGGTCTATGGCTACACCTTC.

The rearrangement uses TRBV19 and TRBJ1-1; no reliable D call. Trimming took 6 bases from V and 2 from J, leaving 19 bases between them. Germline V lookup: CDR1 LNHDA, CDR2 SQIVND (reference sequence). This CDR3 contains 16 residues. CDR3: CASSSYSHPINTEAFF. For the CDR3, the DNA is TGTGCCAGTAGCTCCTACAGCCATCCCATAAACACTGAAGCTTTCTTT.

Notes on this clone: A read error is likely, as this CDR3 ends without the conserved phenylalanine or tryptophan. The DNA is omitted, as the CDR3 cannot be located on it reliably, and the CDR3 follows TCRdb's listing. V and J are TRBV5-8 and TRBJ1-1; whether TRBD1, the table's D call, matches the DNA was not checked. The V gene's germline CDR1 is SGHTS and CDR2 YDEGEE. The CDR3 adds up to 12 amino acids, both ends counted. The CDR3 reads CASSWEEVTGDL.

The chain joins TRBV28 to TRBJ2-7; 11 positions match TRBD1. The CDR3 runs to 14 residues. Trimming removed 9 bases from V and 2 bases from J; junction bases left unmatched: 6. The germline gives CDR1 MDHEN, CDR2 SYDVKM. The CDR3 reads CARVPGQGAYEQYV. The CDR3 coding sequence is TGTGCCAGGGTTCCGGGACAGGGGGCCTACGAGCAGTACGTC.

CDR3 DNA: TGCGCCAGCAGCTTAGCGGGGGTGGCTGATACGCAGTATTTT. Protein: CASSLAGVADTQYF. V usage is TRBV5-1 and J usage is TRBJ2-3; 8 nucleotides align to TRBD2. Trimming cost V 2 bases and J 6 bases; bases outside gene matches: 5. The CDR3 length is 14 residues. From germline, CDR1 is SGHRS and CDR2 YFSETQ.

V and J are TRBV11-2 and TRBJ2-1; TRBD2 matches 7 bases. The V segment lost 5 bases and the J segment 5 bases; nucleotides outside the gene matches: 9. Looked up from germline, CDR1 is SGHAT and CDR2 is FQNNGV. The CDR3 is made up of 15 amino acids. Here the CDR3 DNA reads TGTGCCAGCAGCCCCAGGAGCGGGATCGACAATGAGCAGTTCTTC. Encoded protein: CASSPRSGIDNEQFF.

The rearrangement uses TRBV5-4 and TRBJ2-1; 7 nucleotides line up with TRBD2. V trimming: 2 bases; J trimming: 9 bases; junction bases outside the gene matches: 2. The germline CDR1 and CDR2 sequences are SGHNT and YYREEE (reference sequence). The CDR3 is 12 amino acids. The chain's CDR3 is CASSFRTSEQFF. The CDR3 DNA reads TGTGCCAGCAGCTTTCGGACTAGTGAGCAGTTCTTC.

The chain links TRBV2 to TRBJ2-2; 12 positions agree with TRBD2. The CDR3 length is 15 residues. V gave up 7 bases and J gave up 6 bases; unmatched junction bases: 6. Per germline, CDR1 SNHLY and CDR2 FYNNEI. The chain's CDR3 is CASISSGGASGELFF. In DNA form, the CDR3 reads TGTGCCAGCATCTCTAGCGGGGGGGCTTCCGGGGAGCTGTTTTTT. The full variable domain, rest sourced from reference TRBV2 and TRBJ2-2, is EPEVTQTPSHQVTQMGQEVILRCVPISNHLYFYWYRQILGQKVEFLVSFYNNEISEKSEIFDDQFSVERPDGSNFTLKIRSTKLEDSAMYFCASISSGGASGELFFGEGSRLTVL.

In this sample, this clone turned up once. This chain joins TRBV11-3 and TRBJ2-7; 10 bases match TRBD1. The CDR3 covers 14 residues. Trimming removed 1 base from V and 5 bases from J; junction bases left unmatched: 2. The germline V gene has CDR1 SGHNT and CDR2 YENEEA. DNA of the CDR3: TGTGCCAGCAGCTTAGGACAGGGGGCAGACGAGCAGTACTTC. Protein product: CASSLGQGADEQYF.

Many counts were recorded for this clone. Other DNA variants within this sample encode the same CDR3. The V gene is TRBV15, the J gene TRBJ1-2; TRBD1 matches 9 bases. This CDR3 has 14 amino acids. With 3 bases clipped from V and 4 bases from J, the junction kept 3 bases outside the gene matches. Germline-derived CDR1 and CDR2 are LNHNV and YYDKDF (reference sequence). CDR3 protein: CATSRRTGAYGYTF. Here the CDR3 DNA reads TGTGCCACCAGCAGGAGGACAGGGGCCTATGGCTACACCTTC. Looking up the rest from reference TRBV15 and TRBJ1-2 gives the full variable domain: DAMVIQNPRYQVTQFGKPVTLSCSQTLNHNVMYWYQQKSSQAPKLLFHYYDKDFNNEADTPDNFQSRRPNTSFCFLDIRSPGLGDTAMYLCATSRRTGAYGYTFGSGTRLTVV.

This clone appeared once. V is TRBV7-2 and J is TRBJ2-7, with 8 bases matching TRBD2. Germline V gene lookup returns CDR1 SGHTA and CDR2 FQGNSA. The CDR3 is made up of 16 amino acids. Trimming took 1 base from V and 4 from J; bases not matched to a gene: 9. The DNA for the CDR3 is TGTGCCAGCAGCTTAGGTGCGGGGGGACCCCGGTACGAGCAGTACGTC. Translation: CASSLGAGGPRYEQYV.

CDR3 in DNA: TGTGCCAGCAGACCCGACTTGGGTGAAGCTTTCTTT. Its protein is CASRPDLGEAFF. J is TRBJ1-1 and V is TRBV6-5; D unclear. Between the trimmed V and J ends, which lost 6 bases and 7 bases, there was a span of 12 bases. The CDR3 consists of 12 residues. Germline CDR1 and CDR2: MNHEY and SVGAGI.

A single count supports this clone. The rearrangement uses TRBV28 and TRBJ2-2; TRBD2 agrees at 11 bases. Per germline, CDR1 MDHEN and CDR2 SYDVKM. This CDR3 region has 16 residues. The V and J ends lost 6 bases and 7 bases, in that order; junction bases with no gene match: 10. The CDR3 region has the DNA TGTGCCAGCAGCCCTACTAGCGGGGGCCCCGGCGGGGAGCTGTTTTTT. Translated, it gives CASSPTSGGPGGELFF.

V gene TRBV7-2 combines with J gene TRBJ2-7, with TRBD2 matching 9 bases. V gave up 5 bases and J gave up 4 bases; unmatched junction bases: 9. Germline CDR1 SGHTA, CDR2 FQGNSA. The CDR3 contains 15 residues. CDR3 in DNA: TGTGCCAGCAGCCCCTTGGCGGGAGGGCCTTACGAGCAGTACTTC. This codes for CASSPLAGGPYEQYF. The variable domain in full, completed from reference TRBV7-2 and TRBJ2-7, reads GAGVSQSPSNKVTEKGKDVELRCDPISGHTALYWYRQSLGQGLEFLIYFQGNSAPDKSGLPSDRFSAERTGGSVSTLTIQRTQQEDSAVYLCASSPLAGGPYEQYFGPGTRLTVT.

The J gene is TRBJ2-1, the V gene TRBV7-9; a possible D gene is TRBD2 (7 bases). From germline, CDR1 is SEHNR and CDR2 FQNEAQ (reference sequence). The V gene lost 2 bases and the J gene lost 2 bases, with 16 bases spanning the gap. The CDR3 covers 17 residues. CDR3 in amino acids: CASSLFGGRGTYNEQFF. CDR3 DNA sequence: TGTGCCAGCAGCTTATTCGGGGGGCGAGGAACCTACAATGAGCAGTTCTTC.